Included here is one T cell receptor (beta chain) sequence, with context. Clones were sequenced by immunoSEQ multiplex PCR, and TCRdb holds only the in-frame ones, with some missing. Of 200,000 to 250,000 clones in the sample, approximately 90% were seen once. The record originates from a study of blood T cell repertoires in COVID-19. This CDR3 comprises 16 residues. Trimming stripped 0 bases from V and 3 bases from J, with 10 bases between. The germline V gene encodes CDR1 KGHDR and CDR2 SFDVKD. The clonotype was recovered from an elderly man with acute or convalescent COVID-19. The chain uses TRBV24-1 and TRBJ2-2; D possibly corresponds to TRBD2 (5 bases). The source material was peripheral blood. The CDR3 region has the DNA TGTGCCACCAGTGATTTGCGGGGTCAAGACACCGGGGAGCTGTTTTTT. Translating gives CATSDLRGQDTGELFF.